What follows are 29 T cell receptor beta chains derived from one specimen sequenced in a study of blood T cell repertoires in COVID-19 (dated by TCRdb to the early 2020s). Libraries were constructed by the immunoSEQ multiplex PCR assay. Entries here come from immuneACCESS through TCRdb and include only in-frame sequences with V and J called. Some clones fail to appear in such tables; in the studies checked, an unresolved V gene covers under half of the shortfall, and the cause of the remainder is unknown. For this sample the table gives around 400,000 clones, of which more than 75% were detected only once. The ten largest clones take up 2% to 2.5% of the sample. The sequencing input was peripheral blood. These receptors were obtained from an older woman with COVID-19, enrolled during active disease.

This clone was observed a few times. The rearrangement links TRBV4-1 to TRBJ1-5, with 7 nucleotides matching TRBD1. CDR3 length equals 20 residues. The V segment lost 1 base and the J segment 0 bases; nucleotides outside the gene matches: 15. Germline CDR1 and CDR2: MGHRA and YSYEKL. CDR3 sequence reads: CASSQGPGGPHPYSNQPQHF. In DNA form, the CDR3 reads TGCGCCAGCAGCCAAGGCCCAGGGGGACCGCACCCCTATAGCAATCAGCCCCAGCATTTT.

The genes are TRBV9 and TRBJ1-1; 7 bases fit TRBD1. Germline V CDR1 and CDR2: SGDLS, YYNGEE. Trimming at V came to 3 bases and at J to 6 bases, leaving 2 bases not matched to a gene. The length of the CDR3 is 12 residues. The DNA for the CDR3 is TGTGCCAGCAGCGGACAGGGTTCTGAAGCTTTCTTT. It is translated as CASSGQGSEAFF. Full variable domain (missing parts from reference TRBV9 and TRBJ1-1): DSGVTQTPKHLITATGQRVTLRCSPRSGDLSVYWYQQSLDQGLQFLIQYYNGEERAKGNILERFSAQQFPDLHSELNLSSLELGDSALYFCASSGQGSEAFFGQGTRLTVV.

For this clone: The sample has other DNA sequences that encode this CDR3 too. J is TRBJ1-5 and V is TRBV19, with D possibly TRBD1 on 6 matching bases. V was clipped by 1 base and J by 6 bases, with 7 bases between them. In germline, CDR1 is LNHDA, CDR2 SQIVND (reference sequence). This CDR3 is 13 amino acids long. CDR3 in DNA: TGTGCCAGTAGTATAGGAGGGGGTCAGCCCCAGCATTTT. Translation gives CASSIGGGQPQHF.

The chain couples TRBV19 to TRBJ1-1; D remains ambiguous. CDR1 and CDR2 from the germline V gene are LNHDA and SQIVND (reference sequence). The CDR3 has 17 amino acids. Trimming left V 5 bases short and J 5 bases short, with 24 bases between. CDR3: CASSLWVSDGRDTEAFF. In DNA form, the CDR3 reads TGTGCCAGTAGTTTATGGGTGAGTGATGGGAGGGATACTGAAGCTTTCTTT.

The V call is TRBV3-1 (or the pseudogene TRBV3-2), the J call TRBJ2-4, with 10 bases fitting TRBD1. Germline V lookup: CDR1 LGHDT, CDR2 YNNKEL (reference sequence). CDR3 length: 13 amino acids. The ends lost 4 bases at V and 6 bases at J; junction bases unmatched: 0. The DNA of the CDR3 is TGTGCCAGCAGCCGACAGGGGGCAAACATTCAGTACTTC. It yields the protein CASSRQGANIQYF.

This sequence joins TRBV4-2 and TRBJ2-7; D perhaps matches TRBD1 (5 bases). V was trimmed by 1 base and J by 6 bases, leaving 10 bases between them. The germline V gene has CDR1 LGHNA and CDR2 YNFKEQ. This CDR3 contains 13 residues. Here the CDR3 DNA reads TGTGCCAGCAGCCAAGGGGGCCTAAGCGAGCAGTACTTC. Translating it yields CASSQGGLSEQYF.

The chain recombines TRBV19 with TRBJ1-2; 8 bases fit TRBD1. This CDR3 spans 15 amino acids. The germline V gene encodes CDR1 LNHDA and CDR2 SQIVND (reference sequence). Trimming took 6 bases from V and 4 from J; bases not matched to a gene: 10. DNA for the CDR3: TGTGCCAGTAGGGGGGGACAGGCTGGGGTCTATGGCTACACCTTC. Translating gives CASRGGQAGVYGYTF.

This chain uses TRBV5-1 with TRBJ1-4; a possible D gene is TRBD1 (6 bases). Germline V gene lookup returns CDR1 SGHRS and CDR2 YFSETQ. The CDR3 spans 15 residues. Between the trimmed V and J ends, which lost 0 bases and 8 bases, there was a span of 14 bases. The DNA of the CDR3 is TGCGCCAGCAGCTTGGCACAGGGACGGTGGGAAAAACTGTTTTTT. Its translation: CASSLAQGRWEKLFF.

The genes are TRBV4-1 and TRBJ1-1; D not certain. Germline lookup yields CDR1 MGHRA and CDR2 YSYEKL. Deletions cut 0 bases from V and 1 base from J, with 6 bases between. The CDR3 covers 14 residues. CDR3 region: CASSQEWRNTEAFF. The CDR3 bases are TGCGCCAGCAGCCAAGAGTGGAGGAACACTGAAGCTTTCTTT.

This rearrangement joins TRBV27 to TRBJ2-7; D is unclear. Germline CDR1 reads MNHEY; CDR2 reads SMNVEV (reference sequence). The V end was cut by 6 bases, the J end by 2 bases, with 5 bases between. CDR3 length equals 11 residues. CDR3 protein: CASSSAYEQYF. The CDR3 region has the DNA TGTGCCAGCAGCTCCGCCTACGAGCAGTACTTC.

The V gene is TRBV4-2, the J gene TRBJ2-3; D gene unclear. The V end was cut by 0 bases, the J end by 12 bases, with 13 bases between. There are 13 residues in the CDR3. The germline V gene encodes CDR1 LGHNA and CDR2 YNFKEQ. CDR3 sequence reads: CASSQDLTARQYF. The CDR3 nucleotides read TGTGCCAGCAGCCAAGATCTAACAGCTCGACAGTATTTT.

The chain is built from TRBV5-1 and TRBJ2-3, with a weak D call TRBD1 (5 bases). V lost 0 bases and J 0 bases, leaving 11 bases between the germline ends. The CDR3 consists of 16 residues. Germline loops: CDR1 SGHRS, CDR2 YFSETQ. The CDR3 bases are TGCGCCAGCAGCTTGGTCGCAGGGATAAGCACAGATACGCAGTATTTT. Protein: CASSLVAGISTDTQYF. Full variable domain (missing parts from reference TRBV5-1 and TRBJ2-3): KAGVTQTPRYLIKTRGQQVTLSCSPISGHRSVSWYQQTPGQGLQFLFEYFSETQRNKGNFPGRFSGRQFSNSRSEMNVSTLELGDSALYLCASSLVAGISTDTQYFGPGTRLTVL.

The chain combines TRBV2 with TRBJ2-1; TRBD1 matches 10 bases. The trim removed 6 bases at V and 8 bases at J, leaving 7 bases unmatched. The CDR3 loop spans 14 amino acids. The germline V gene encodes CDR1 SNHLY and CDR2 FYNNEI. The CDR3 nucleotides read TGTGCCAGCAGCCTGGACAGGGGGAAGGATGAGCAGTTCTTC. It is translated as CASSLDRGKDEQFF.

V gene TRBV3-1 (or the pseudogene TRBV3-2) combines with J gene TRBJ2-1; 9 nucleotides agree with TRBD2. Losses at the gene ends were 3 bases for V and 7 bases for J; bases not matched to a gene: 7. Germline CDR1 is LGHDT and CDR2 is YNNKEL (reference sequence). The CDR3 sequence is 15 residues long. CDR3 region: CASSQAGGRGNEQFF. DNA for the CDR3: TGTGCCAGCAGCCAGGCGGGGGGGCGTGGGAATGAGCAGTTCTTC.

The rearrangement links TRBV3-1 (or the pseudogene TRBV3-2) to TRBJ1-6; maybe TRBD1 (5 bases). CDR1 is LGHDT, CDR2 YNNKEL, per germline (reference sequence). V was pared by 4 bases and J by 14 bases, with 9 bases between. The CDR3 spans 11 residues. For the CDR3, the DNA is TGTGCCAGCAGCCCCGGAGGGGCCCTCCACTTT. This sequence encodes CASSPGGALHF.

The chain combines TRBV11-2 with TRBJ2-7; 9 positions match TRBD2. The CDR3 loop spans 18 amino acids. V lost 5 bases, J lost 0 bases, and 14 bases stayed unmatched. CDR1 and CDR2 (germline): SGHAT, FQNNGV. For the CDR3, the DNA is TGTGCCAGCAGCCCGACCGGGGGGCTAGCGGGGACCTCCTACGAGCAGTACTTC. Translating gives CASSPTGGLAGTSYEQYF.

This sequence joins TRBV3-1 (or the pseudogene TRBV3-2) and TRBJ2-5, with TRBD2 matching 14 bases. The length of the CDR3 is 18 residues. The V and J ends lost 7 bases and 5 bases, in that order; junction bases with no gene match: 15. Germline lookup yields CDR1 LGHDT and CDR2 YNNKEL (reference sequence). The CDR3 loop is CASTITTSGGAYSETQYF. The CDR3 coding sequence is TGTGCCAGCACCATAACGACTAGCGGGGGGGCCTATTCGGAGACCCAGTACTTC.

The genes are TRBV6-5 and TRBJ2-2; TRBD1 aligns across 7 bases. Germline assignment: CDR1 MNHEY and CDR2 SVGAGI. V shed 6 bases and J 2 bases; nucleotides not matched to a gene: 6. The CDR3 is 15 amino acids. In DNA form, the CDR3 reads TGTGCCAGCAGACAGACAGGGTCTAACACCGGGGAGCTGTTTTTT. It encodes CASRQTGSNTGELFF.

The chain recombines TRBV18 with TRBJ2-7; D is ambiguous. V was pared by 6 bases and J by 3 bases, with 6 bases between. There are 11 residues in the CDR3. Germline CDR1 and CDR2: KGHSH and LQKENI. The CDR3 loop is CASSVIYEQYF. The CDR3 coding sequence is TGTGCCAGCTCTGTCATCTACGAGCAGTACTTC. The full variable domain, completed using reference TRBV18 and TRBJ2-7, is NAGVMQNPRHLVRRRGQEARLRCSPMKGHSHVYWYRQLPEEGLKFMVYLQKENIIDESGMPKERFSAEFPKEGPSILRIQQVVRGDSAAYFCASSVIYEQYFGPGTRLTVT.

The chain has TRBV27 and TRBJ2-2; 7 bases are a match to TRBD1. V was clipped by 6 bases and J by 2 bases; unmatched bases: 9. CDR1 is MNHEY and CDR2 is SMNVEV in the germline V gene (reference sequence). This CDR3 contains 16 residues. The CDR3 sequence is CASRSSGQLNTGELFF. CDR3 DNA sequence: TGTGCCAGCAGATCCTCGGGACAGCTTAACACCGGGGAGCTGTTTTTT.

The CDR3 loop is CATGGDTTYEQYF. CDR3 DNA: TGTGCCACCGGGGGGGACACCACCTACGAGCAGTACTTC. The genes are TRBV10-3 and TRBJ2-7, with TRBD2 matching 8 bases. Germline V lookup: CDR1 ENHRY, CDR2 SYGVKD. The CDR3 has 13 amino acids. J lost 2 bases, V lost 10 bases, and 7 bases had no gene match.

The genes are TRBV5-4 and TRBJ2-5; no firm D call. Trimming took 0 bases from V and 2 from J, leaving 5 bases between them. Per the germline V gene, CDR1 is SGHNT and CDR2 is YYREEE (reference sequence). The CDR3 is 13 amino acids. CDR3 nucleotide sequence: TGTGCCAGCAGCTTGGTTCGGCAAGAGACCCAGTACTTC. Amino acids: CASSLVRQETQYF.

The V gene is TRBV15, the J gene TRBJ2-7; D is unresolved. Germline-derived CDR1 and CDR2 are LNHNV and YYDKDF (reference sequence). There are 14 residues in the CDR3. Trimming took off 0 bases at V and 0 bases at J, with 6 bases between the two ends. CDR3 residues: CATSRDGLSYEQYF. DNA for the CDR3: TGTGCCACCAGCAGAGATGGGCTCTCCTACGAGCAGTACTTC.

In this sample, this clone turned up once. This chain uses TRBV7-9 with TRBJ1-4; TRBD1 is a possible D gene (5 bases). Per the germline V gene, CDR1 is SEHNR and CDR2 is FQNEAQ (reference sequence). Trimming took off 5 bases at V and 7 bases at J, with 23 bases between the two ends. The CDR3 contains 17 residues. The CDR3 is CASSGNTKGQGGEKLFF. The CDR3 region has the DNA TGTGCCAGCAGCGGTAATACAAAGGGGCAGGGAGGTGAAAAACTGTTTTTT.

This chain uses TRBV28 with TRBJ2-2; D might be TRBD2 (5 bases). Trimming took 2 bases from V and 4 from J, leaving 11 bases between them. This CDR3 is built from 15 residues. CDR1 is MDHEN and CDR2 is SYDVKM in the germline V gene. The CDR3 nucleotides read TGTGCCAGCAGTTTAAGAGGGCCGGGCACCGGGGAGCTGTTTTTT. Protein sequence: CASSLRGPGTGELFF.

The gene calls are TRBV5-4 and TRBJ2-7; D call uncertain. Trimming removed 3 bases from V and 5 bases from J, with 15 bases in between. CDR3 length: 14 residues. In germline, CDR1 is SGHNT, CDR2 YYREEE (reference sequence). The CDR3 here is CASSSIDSEDEQYF. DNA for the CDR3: TGTGCCAGCAGCTCTATAGACTCTGAGGACGAGCAGTACTTC. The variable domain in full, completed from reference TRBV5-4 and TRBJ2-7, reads ETGVTQSPTHLIKTRGQQVTLRCSSQSGHNTVSWYQQALGQGPQFIFQYYREEENGRGNFPPRFSGLQFPNYSSELNVNALELDDSALYLCASSSIDSEDEQYFGPGTRLTVT.

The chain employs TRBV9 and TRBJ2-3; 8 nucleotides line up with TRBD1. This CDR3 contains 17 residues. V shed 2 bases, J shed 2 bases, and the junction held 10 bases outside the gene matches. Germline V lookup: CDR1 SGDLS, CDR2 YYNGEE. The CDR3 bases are TGTGCCAGCAGCGTTTTAACCGGGACAGGTAACACAGATACGCAGTATTTT. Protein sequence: CASSVLTGTGNTDTQYF.

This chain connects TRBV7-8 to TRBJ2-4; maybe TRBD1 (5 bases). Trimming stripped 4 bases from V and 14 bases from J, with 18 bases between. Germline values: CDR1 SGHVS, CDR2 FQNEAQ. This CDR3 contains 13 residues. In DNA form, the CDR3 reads TGTGCCAGCAGCTATTTTTCGACAGACAGCAAGTACTTC. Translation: CASSYFSTDSKYF.

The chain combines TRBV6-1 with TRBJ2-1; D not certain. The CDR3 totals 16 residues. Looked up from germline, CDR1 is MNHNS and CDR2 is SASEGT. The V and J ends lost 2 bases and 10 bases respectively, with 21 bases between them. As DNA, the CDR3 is TGTGCCAGCAGTGAACCCGACACGGTAACATCATGGGAGCAGTTCTTC. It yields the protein CASSEPDTVTSWEQFF.